This is a list of T cell receptor beta chains from one sample in a study of T cells after yellow fever vaccination. TCRdb used MiXCR to reprocess the 5' RACE reads, holding one entry per CDR3 protein. The top ten hold roughly 2.2% of the sample, which has about 69,000 distinct CDR3 sequences, around 5% seen once. The source was CD4+ T cells sorted from PBMCs, collected less than 16 days after the first yellow fever vaccination. The receptors stem from a man between 18 and 29 years old who received the YFV17D yellow fever vaccine. CDR3s include the opening cysteine and the closing phenylalanine or tryptophan. The order of the fields is J gene, V gene, D gene, clone size, CDR3 length, CDR3 DNA, CDR3 protein. A D gene is named only where the DNA matches it firmly. The size entry is marked missing in some rows and otherwise reads once, few, many or a size class.

j_gene: TRBJ2-2; v_gene: TRBV5-6; d_gene: NA; abundance: many; len: 16; CDR3nt: TGTGCCAGCACCTTCCAGACAGATATTAACACCGGGGAGCTGTTTTTT; CDR3aa: CASTFQTDINTGELFF
j_gene: TRBJ1-3; v_gene: TRBV12-3/TRBV12-4; d_gene: NA; abundance: many; len: 13; CDR3nt: TGTGCCAGCAGTTTATTTGTCGGAAACACCATATATTTT; CDR3aa: CASSLFVGNTIYF
j_gene: TRBJ2-5; v_gene: TRBV11-2; d_gene: NA; abundance: many; len: 16; CDR3nt: TGTGCCAGCAGCTTAGCCCCCCAGTGGTTAGGGGAGACCCAGTACTTC; CDR3aa: CASSLAPQWLGETQYF
j_gene: TRBJ2-4; v_gene: TRBV18; d_gene: TRBD1; abundance: many; len: 15; CDR3nt: TGTGCCAGCAGACAGGGTAATGGAGCCAAAAACATTCAGTACTTC; CDR3aa: CASRQGNGAKNIQYF
j_gene: TRBJ1-5; v_gene: TRBV4-2; d_gene: NA; abundance: NA; len: 15; CDR3nt: TGTGCCAGCAGCCTGGACAGTTCTAGCAATCAGCCCCAGCATTTT; CDR3aa: CASSLDSSSNQPQHF
j_gene: TRBJ2-7; v_gene: TRBV3-1; d_gene: NA; abundance: many; len: 14; CDR3nt: TGTGCCAGCAGCCAGTACACAGCCTCCTACGAGCAGTACTTC; CDR3aa: CASSQYTASYEQYF
j_gene: TRBJ2-3; v_gene: TRBV7-3; d_gene: NA; abundance: many; len: 18; CDR3nt: TGTGCCAGCAGCTTAGGTGTCATGAGGGAGAGGAGCACAGATACGCAGTATTTT; CDR3aa: CASSLGVMRERSTDTQYF
j_gene: TRBJ2-1; v_gene: TRBV20-1; d_gene: TRBD2; abundance: many; len: 15; CDR3nt: TGCAGTGCCGCTTTACGGACTAGCGGGGTGGATGAGCAGTTCTTC; CDR3aa: CSAALRTSGVDEQFF
j_gene: TRBJ2-3; v_gene: TRBV12-5; d_gene: TRBD1; abundance: many; len: 22; CDR3nt: TGTGCTAGTGGTTTGGAAACTACGACAGGGGGCCACATTCAAACCTTGGGAGATACGCAGTATTTT; CDR3aa: CASGLETTTGGHIQTLGDTQYF
j_gene: TRBJ2-1; v_gene: TRBV18; d_gene: NA; abundance: many; len: 17; CDR3nt: TGTGCCAGCTCACCACCGGCAGGCTCCCTTTCCTACAATGAGCAGTTCTTC; CDR3aa: CASSPPAGSLSYNEQFF
j_gene: TRBJ2-5; v_gene: TRBV5-4; d_gene: NA; abundance: few; len: 16; CDR3nt: TGTGCCAGCAGCTTTGGGGGGGCGAGGGCCGAAGAGACCCAGTACTTC; CDR3aa: CASSFGGARAEETQYF
j_gene: TRBJ2-5; v_gene: TRBV28; d_gene: NA; abundance: many; len: 12; CDR3nt: TGTGCCAGCAGTTCGCCCCATGAGACCCAGTACTTC; CDR3aa: CASSSPHETQYF
j_gene: TRBJ2-3; v_gene: TRBV24-1; d_gene: TRBD2; abundance: many; len: 14; CDR3nt: TGTGCCACCAGTGAAGCGGGGGGACCAGATACGCAGTATTTT; CDR3aa: CATSEAGGPDTQYF
j_gene: TRBJ2-2; v_gene: TRBV11-2; d_gene: NA; abundance: many; len: 12; CDR3nt: TGTGCCAGCAGAGTAAACACCGGGGAGCTGTTTTTT; CDR3aa: CASRVNTGELFF
j_gene: TRBJ1-1; v_gene: TRBV4-2; d_gene: NA; abundance: many; len: 15; CDR3nt: TGTGCCAGCAGCCCCAGCGACAGATTAAACACTGAAGCTTTCTTT; CDR3aa: CASSPSDRLNTEAFF
j_gene: TRBJ1-5; v_gene: TRBV19; d_gene: NA; abundance: many; len: 13; CDR3nt: TGTGCCAGTAGTATCGGAAACAATCAGCCCCAGCATTTT; CDR3aa: CASSIGNNQPQHF
j_gene: TRBJ2-1; v_gene: TRBV15; d_gene: TRBD2; abundance: many; len: 19; CDR3nt: TGTGCCACCAGCAGAGATAGAACTAGCGGGGGGGCCTCCTACAATGAGCAGTTCTTC; CDR3aa: CATSRDRTSGGASYNEQFF
j_gene: TRBJ1-3; v_gene: TRBV7-2; d_gene: NA; abundance: many; len: 15; CDR3nt: TGTGCCAGCAGCTTAGATACAGGCTCTGGAAACACCATATATTTT; CDR3aa: CASSLDTGSGNTIYF
j_gene: TRBJ1-1; v_gene: TRBV7-9; d_gene: NA; abundance: many; len: 10; CDR3nt: TGTGCCAGCAGCGGTAATGAAGCTTTCTTT; CDR3aa: CASSGNEAFF
j_gene: TRBJ2-5; v_gene: TRBV10-3; d_gene: NA; abundance: few; len: 13; CDR3nt: TGTGCCACCTTCGGAGGAGGGGGAGAGACCCAGTACTTC; CDR3aa: CATFGGGGETQYF
j_gene: TRBJ2-7; v_gene: TRBV7-2; d_gene: NA; abundance: many; len: 15; CDR3nt: TGTGCCAGCAGCTTTTCCGGGACGAACCCTTACGAGCAGTACTTC; CDR3aa: CASSFSGTNPYEQYF
j_gene: TRBJ2-5; v_gene: TRBV5-1; d_gene: TRBD2; abundance: many; len: 16; CDR3nt: TGCGCCAGCAGCATTCGAGGTCTAGCGGGGGGGGAGACCCAGTACTTC; CDR3aa: CASSIRGLAGGETQYF
j_gene: TRBJ2-6; v_gene: TRBV11-1; d_gene: TRBD1; abundance: many; len: 18; CDR3nt: TGTGCCAGCAGCCTCCTCCGGGACAGGGTCTCTGGGGCCAACGTCCTGACTTTC; CDR3aa: CASSLLRDRVSGANVLTF
j_gene: TRBJ2-1; v_gene: TRBV12-3/TRBV12-4; d_gene: NA; abundance: many; len: 13; CDR3nt: TGTGCCAGCAGTTTAGGAGGCCCGAGGGGGCAGTTCTTC; CDR3aa: CASSLGGPRGQFF
j_gene: TRBJ1-1; v_gene: TRBV6-6; d_gene: NA; abundance: many; len: 13; CDR3nt: TGTGCCAGCAGCCAGATTCGGGACACTGAAGCTTTCTTT; CDR3aa: CASSQIRDTEAFF
j_gene: TRBJ1-4; v_gene: TRBV18; d_gene: NA; abundance: NA; len: 16; CDR3nt: TGTGCCAGCTCACCTATCGCCGGAGCAACTAATGAAAAACTGTTTTTT; CDR3aa: CASSPIAGATNEKLFF
j_gene: TRBJ2-2; v_gene: TRBV20-1; d_gene: NA; abundance: many; len: 14; CDR3nt: TGCAGTGCTAGACCTACCCCGAACACCGGGGAGCTGTTTTTT; CDR3aa: CSARPTPNTGELFF
j_gene: TRBJ2-7; v_gene: TRBV29-1; d_gene: NA; abundance: many; len: 15; CDR3nt: TGCAGCGTTGGCGGGTCCAGGGGAAGATCCTACGAGCAGTACTTC; CDR3aa: CSVGGSRGRSYEQYF
j_gene: TRBJ1-6; v_gene: TRBV12-3/TRBV12-4; d_gene: NA; abundance: many; len: 12; CDR3nt: TGTGCCAGCGGGGGGCTGCGGTCACCCCTCCACTTT; CDR3aa: CASGGLRSPLHF
j_gene: TRBJ1-2; v_gene: TRBV5-6; d_gene: NA; abundance: many; len: 12; CDR3nt: TGTGCCAGCAGCTCCGGACCCTATGGCTACACCTTC; CDR3aa: CASSSGPYGYTF
j_gene: TRBJ2-3; v_gene: TRBV10-3; d_gene: NA; abundance: many; len: 14; CDR3nt: TGTGCCATCAGCCAGCCCCCAGGACCAGATACGCAGTATTTT; CDR3aa: CAISQPPGPDTQYF
j_gene: TRBJ1-3; v_gene: TRBV5-1; d_gene: NA; abundance: many; len: 16; CDR3nt: TGCGCCAGCAGCTTGGGGACGGCCAGCTCTGGAAACACCATATATTTT; CDR3aa: CASSLGTASSGNTIYF
j_gene: TRBJ2-2; v_gene: TRBV11-1; d_gene: TRBD1; abundance: many; len: 16; CDR3nt: TGTGCCAGCAGCTTAGCTATGACAGGGGACACCGGGGAGCTGTTTTTT; CDR3aa: CASSLAMTGDTGELFF
j_gene: TRBJ2-3; v_gene: TRBV20-1; d_gene: TRBD2; abundance: many; len: 16; CDR3nt: TGCAGTGCTAGACCCTTTGAGGCTAGCGGGGCTGATACGCAGTATTTT; CDR3aa: CSARPFEASGADTQYF
j_gene: TRBJ2-5; v_gene: TRBV5-1; d_gene: NA; abundance: many; len: 16; CDR3nt: TGCGCCAGCAGCGCTTCGCGGGACTCCTGGGGGGAGACCCAGTACTTC; CDR3aa: CASSASRDSWGETQYF
j_gene: TRBJ2-3; v_gene: TRBV3-1; d_gene: NA; abundance: many; len: 11; CDR3nt: TGTGCCAGCAGCCAAGGGGGCCCGCAGTATTTT; CDR3aa: CASSQGGPQYF
j_gene: TRBJ1-6; v_gene: TRBV11-3; d_gene: NA; abundance: NA; len: 13; CDR3nt: TGTGCCAGCAGCTTAAATACCGATTCACCCCTCCACTTT; CDR3aa: CASSLNTDSPLHF
j_gene: TRBJ1-2; v_gene: TRBV5-4; d_gene: NA; abundance: few; len: 13; CDR3nt: TGTGCCAGCAGCTTTTTCGAGGGACATGGCTACACCTTC; CDR3aa: CASSFFEGHGYTF
j_gene: TRBJ2-6; v_gene: TRBV5-1; d_gene: NA; abundance: many; len: 16; CDR3nt: TGCGCCAGCAGCCCAAGACAGAGCTCTGGGGCCAACGTCCTGACTTTC; CDR3aa: CASSPRQSSGANVLTF
j_gene: TRBJ1-2; v_gene: TRBV5-1; d_gene: NA; abundance: NA; len: 14; CDR3nt: TGCGCCAGCAGCTTAACAGAAGCTAACTATGGCTACACCTTC; CDR3aa: CASSLTEANYGYTF
j_gene: TRBJ1-1; v_gene: TRBV4-2; d_gene: NA; abundance: many; len: 15; CDR3nt: TGTGCCAGCAGCCAAGATTATGGGATCAGGTCTGAAGCTTTCTTT; CDR3aa: CASSQDYGIRSEAFF
j_gene: TRBJ2-7; v_gene: TRBV4-1; d_gene: NA; abundance: many; len: 15; CDR3nt: TGCGCCAGCAGCCCCCCGTCGACAGATGTCTACGAGCAGTACTTC; CDR3aa: CASSPPSTDVYEQYF
j_gene: TRBJ1-4; v_gene: TRBV2; d_gene: NA; abundance: NA; len: 14; CDR3nt: TGTGCCAGCAGACCGGACGGTGTTAATGAAAAACTGTTTTTT; CDR3aa: CASRPDGVNEKLFF
j_gene: TRBJ2-1; v_gene: TRBV12-3/TRBV12-4; d_gene: NA; abundance: many; len: 19; CDR3nt: TGTGCCAGCAGTTTTGGTTCTCTCGGCAGGCTCCAACTAACCAATGAGCAGTTCTTC; CDR3aa: CASSFGSLGRLQLTNEQFF
j_gene: TRBJ1-4; v_gene: TRBV12-3/TRBV12-4; d_gene: NA; abundance: many; len: 14; CDR3nt: TGTGCCAGCAGACTACGGGAGACCGTTGAAAAACTGTTTTTT; CDR3aa: CASRLRETVEKLFF
j_gene: TRBJ1-4; v_gene: TRBV12-3/TRBV12-4; d_gene: NA; abundance: many; len: 14; CDR3nt: TGTGCCAGCAGCTTATCTGGCGTGAGGGGTAAACTGTTTTTT; CDR3aa: CASSLSGVRGKLFF
j_gene: TRBJ2-7; v_gene: TRBV2; d_gene: NA; abundance: many; len: 15; CDR3nt: TGTGCCAGCAGTGGGACGGGAGAAAACTCCTACGAGCAGTACTTC; CDR3aa: CASSGTGENSYEQYF
j_gene: TRBJ1-2; v_gene: TRBV18; d_gene: NA; abundance: many; len: 14; CDR3nt: TGTGCCAGCTCACCACTAACGGACCTCTATGGCTACACCTTC; CDR3aa: CASSPLTDLYGYTF
j_gene: TRBJ1-5; v_gene: TRBV7-2; d_gene: TRBD1; abundance: many; len: 17; CDR3nt: TGTGCCAGCAGCTTAGCGCCCGGACAGGGAGGGGGTCAGCCCCAGCATTTT; CDR3aa: CASSLAPGQGGGQPQHF
j_gene: TRBJ2-2; v_gene: TRBV30; d_gene: TRBD1; abundance: many; len: 15; CDR3nt: TGTGCCTGGAGCCAAGACAGGGGTGGCACCGGGGAGCTGTTTTTT; CDR3aa: CAWSQDRGGTGELFF
j_gene: TRBJ2-1; v_gene: TRBV6-5; d_gene: NA; abundance: many; len: 11; CDR3nt: TGTGCCAGGGGGGGGGCGAATGAGCAGTTCTTC; CDR3aa: CARGGANEQFF
j_gene: TRBJ1-3; v_gene: TRBV25-1; d_gene: NA; abundance: many; len: 15; CDR3nt: TGTGCCAGCAGTGAATACGGGGTCTCTGGAAACACCATATATTTT; CDR3aa: CASSEYGVSGNTIYF
j_gene: TRBJ2-1; v_gene: TRBV7-8; d_gene: TRBD2; abundance: NA; len: 13; CDR3nt: TGTGCCAGCAGTACCCAGCGGGGGCTTGAGCAGTTCTTC; CDR3aa: CASSTQRGLEQFF
j_gene: TRBJ1-3; v_gene: TRBV18; d_gene: NA; abundance: many; len: 16; CDR3nt: TGTGCCAGCTCACCACTACAGTTCCGCTCTGGAAACACCATATATTTT; CDR3aa: CASSPLQFRSGNTIYF
j_gene: TRBJ1-2; v_gene: TRBV5-1; d_gene: NA; abundance: many; len: 13; CDR3nt: TGCGCCAGCAGCTTGGATGGAAGCTATGGCTACACCTTC; CDR3aa: CASSLDGSYGYTF
j_gene: TRBJ2-5; v_gene: TRBV20-1; d_gene: TRBD1; abundance: many; len: 14; CDR3nt: TGCAGTGCTGAACGGCAGGGGGCTGGGGAGACCCAGTACTTC; CDR3aa: CSAERQGAGETQYF
j_gene: TRBJ2-1; v_gene: TRBV5-1; d_gene: TRBD2; abundance: many; len: 17; CDR3nt: TGCGCCAGCAGCTGGGGGTTAGCGGGGAGCTCCTACAATGAGCAGTTCTTC; CDR3aa: CASSWGLAGSSYNEQFF
j_gene: TRBJ1-1; v_gene: TRBV21-1; d_gene: NA; abundance: many; len: 19; CDR3nt: TGTGCCAGCAGCAAAGCGCTTTTAATAGGAGGGACAGTGAACACTGAAGCTTTCTTT; CDR3aa: CASSKALLIGGTVNTEAFF
j_gene: TRBJ2-4; v_gene: TRBV4-3; d_gene: NA; abundance: many; len: 16; CDR3nt: TGCGCCAGCAGCCAAGGAGGAAGCACGGCCAAAAACATTCAGTACTTC; CDR3aa: CASSQGGSTAKNIQYF